What follows describes a single TCR beta chain. No antigen is known for it. The sample originates from a study of tumor-infiltrating lymphocytes in localized non-small cell lung cancer. Study overall: From each patient, both tumor and uninvolved lung, non-adjacent to tumor, were sampled.

Data came from immunoSEQ multiplex PCR; TCRdb stores just in-frame clones and leaves some out. This sample has 13,000 to 15,000 clones; about 64% occur once, and the top ten carry around a tenth. Findings and limits, study-wide: Tumors had more T cell infiltration than uninvolved lung, per TCRbeta sequencing and CD3 counts. T-cell fraction did not differ between immunotypes IM1 and IM2.

The V end lost 3 bases, the J end lost 4 bases, and 10 bases lay between the germline ends. The length of the CDR3 is 13 residues. Germline lookup yields CDR1 SGHRS and CDR2 YFSETQ. Sequenced: uninvolved lung tissue not adjacent to the tumor. The TCR sequence derives from a human donor with non-small cell lung cancer. This chain connects TRBV5-1 to TRBJ1-2; TRBD1 might be the D (6 bases). CDR3 sequence: CASSSGGGYGYTF. DNA for the CDR3: TGCGCCAGCAGCTCCGGGGGCGGCTATGGCTACACCTTC. Full variable domain (outside the CDR3, taken from reference TRBV5-1 and TRBJ1-2): KAGVTQTPRYLIKTRGQQVTLSCSPISGHRSVSWYQQTPGQGLQFLFEYFSETQRNKGNFPGRFSGRQFSNSRSEMNVSTLELGDSALYLCASSSGGGYGYTFGSGTRLTVV.